This TCR beta chain was recorded in a study of CD8 T cells in ankylosing spondylitis. Findings and caveats of the study: Roughly eight highly homologous variants formed a TCR beta motif that appeared characteristic of ankylosing spondylitis blood.

V was clipped by 4 bases and J by 4 bases; unmatched bases: 10. The germline V gene encodes CDR1 KGHDR and CDR2 SFDVKD. CDR3 length: 16 residues. This clonotype was found many times. The antigen remains unidentified. One entry per CDR3 protein, called by TCRdb with MiXCR from the 5' RACE reads. The sample records 300,000 to 350,000 distinct CDR3 sequences, 11% being singletons. The chain uses TRBV24-1 and TRBJ1-2; TRBD1 aligns across 8 bases. Source material: blood, either unsorted or a sorted T cell fraction (not recorded which). The TCR originated in a female donor with ankylosing spondylitis or in good health (not recorded which). CDR3 in amino acids: CATSDTGQVGGYGYTF. In DNA form, the CDR3 reads TGTGCCACCAGTGACACGGGACAGGTCGGCGGCTATGGCTACACCTTC.